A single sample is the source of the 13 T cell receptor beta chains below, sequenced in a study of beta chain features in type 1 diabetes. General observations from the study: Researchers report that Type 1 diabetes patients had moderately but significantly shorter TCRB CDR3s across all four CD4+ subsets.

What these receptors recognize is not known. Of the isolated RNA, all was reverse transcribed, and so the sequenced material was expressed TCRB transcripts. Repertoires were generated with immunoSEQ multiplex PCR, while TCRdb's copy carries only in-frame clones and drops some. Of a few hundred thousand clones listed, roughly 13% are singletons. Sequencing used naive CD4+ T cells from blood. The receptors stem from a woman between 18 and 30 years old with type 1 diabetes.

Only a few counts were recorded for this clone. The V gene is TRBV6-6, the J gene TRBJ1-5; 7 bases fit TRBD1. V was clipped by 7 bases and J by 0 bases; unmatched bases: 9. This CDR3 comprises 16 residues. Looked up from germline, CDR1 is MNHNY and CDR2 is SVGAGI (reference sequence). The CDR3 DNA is TGTGCCAGCAAGGTTGGGGACAGTTATAGCAATCAGCCCCAGCATTTT. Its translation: CASKVGDSYSNQPQHF.

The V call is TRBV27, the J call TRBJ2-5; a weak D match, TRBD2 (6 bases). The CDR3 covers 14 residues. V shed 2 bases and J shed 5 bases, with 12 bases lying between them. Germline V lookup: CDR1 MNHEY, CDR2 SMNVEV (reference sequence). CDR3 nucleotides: TGTGCCAGCAGTTTAGAGGCGGGGTTGGAGACCCAGTACTTC. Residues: CASSLEAGLETQYF.

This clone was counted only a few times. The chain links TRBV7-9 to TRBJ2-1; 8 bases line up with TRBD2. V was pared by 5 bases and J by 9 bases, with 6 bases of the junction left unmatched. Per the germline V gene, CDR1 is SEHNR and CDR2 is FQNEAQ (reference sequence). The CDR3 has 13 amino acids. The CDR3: CASSPRGGSEQFF. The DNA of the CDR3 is TGTGCCAGCAGCCCCCGGGGGGGCAGTGAGCAGTTCTTC. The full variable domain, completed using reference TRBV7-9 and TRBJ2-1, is DTGVSQNPRHKITKRGQNVTFRCDPISEHNRLYWYRQTLGQGPEFLTYFQNEAQLEKSRLLSDRFSAERPKGSFSTLEIQRTEQGDSAMYLCASSPRGGSEQFFGPGTRLTVL.

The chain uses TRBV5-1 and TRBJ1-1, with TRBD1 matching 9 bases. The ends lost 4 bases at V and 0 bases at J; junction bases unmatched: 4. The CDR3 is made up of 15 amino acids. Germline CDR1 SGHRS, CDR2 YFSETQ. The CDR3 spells CASSPWDRVNTEAFF. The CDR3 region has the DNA TGCGCCAGCAGCCCATGGGACAGGGTGAACACTGAAGCTTTCTTT.

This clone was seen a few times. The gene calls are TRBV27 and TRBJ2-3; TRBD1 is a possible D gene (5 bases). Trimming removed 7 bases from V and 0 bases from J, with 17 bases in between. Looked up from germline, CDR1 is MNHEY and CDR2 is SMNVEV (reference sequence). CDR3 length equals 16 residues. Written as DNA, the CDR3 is TGTGCCAGCACCCGAAGGCAGGGAACTAGCACAGATACGCAGTATTTT. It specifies CASTRRQGTSTDTQYF.

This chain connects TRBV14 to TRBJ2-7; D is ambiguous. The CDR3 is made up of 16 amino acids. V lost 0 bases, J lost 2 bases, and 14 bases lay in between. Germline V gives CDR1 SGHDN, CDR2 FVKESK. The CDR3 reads CASSQDVFRHPYEQYF. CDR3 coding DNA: TGTGCCAGCAGCCAAGACGTTTTCAGGCACCCCTACGAGCAGTACTTC.

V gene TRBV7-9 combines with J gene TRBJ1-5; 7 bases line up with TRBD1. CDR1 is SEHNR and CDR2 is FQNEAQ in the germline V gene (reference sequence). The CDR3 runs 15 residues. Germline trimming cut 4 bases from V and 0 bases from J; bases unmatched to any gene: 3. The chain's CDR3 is CASSSGTASNQPQHF. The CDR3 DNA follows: TGTGCCAGCAGCTCGGGGACAGCTAGCAATCAGCCCCAGCATTTT.

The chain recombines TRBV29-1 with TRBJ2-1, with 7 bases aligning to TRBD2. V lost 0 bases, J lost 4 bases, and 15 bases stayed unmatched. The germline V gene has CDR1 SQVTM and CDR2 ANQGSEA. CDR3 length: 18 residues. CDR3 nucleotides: TGCAGCGTTGAAGATTATGGGAGCGGGGACTACCCGTACAATGAGCAGTTCTTC. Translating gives CSVEDYGSGDYPYNEQFF.

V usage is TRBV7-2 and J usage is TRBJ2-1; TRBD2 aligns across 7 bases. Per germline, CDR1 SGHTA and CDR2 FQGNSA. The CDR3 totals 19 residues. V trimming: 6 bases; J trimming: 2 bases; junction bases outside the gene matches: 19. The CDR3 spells CASREGSNHRDYPYNEQFF. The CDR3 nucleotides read TGTGCCAGCAGGGAGGGATCGAACCACCGGGACTACCCCTACAATGAGCAGTTCTTC.

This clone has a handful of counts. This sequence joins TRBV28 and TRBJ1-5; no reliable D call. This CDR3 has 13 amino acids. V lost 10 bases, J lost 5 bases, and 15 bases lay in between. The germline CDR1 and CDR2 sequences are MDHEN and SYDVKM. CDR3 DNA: TGTGCCACCTCGGGCAGGAGGGATCAGCCCCAGCATTTT. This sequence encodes CATSGRRDQPQHF.

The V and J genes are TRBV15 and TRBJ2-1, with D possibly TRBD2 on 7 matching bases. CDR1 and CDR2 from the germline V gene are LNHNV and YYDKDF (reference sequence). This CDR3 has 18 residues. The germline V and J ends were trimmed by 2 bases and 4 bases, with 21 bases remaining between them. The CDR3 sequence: CATSRLRGGGVGYNEQFF. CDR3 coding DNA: TGTGCCACCAGCAGACTAAGAGGGGGGGGTGTGGGGTACAATGAGCAGTTCTTC.

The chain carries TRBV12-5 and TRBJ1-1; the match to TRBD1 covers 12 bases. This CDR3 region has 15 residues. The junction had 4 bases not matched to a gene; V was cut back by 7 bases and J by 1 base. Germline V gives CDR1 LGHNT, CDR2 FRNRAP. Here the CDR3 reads CASAPGQGANTEAFF. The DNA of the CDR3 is TGTGCTAGTGCTCCGGGACAGGGGGCGAACACTGAAGCTTTCTTT. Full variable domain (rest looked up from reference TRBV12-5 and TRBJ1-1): DARVTQTPRHKVTEMGQEVTMRCQPILGHNTVFWYRQTMMQGLELLAYFRNRAPLDDSGMPKDRFSAEMPDATLATLKIQPSEPRDSAVYFCASAPGQGANTEAFFGQGTRLTVV.

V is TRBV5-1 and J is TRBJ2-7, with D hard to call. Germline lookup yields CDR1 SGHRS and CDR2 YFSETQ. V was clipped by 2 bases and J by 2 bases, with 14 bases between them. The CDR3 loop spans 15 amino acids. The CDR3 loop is CASSLGVPETYEQYF. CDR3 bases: TGCGCCAGCAGCTTAGGAGTCCCTGAGACCTACGAGCAGTACTTC.